This TCR beta chain originates from a study of blood T cell repertoires in COVID-19. The germline V and J ends were trimmed by 2 bases and 0 bases, with 7 bases remaining between them. Germline CDR1 LGHDT, CDR2 YNNKEL (reference sequence). This CDR3 has 14 residues. In the original processing: Estimates of nucleated cell counts were drawn from the amplification of reference gene primers. Data came from immunoSEQ multiplex PCR; TCRdb stores just in-frame clones and leaves some out. Clone size and V and J calls were adopted from that table, with D and trimming inferred from the DNA. The sample consists of over 250,000 clones, 85% to 90% of them appearing once.

This receptor was obtained from a woman aged 60 to 75 who had recovered from COVID-19. V usage is TRBV3-1 (or the pseudogene TRBV3-2) and J usage is TRBJ1-1; D is unclear. The specimen sequenced was PBMCs or T cells enriched from blood (not recorded which). This chain's CDR3 is CASSQPVMNTEAFF. The CDR3 nucleotides are TGTGCCAGCAGCCAACCGGTGATGAACACTGAAGCTTTCTTT.